The rows below give T cell receptor beta chains drawn from one sample of a study of OX40 agonist ivuxolimab in advanced cancers. Sequenced by immunoSEQ multiplex PCR; TCRdb stores in-frame clones only, minus some. The table has about 36,000 clones, 81% seen once. The starting material was CD4+ or CD8+ T cells sorted from blood, obtained in a trial of the OX40 agonist ivuxolimab. The receptor source for this set is an adult with an advanced solid tumor such as melanoma, head and neck, liver or kidney cancer. Both conserved end residues are trimmed from each CDR3. D genes are given only for firm matches.

>.|TRBV7-8
ASSSWSLNTEAF
>.|TRBV5-6
ASSLASGQPQH
>.|TRBV18
ASSPPKSLDTQY
>.|TRBV29-1
SVWTANYGYT
>TRBD1|TRBV9
ASSVEGQGTYEQY
>.|TRBV2
ARREGSGDRDGYT
>.|TRBV23-1
ASKHRRNSSGNTIY
>TRBD1|TRBV9
ASSISGQGGSPLH
>.|TRBV5-1
ASSLDIRYEQY
>.|TRBV9
ASSASFGYNEQF
>.|TRBV11-2
ASSFQPSNQPQH
>.|TRBV5-4
ASSFGRVDYGYT
>.|TRBV14
ASTQAAGNIQY
>.|TRBV7-2
ASSSGTGNTEAF
>.|TRBV27
ASSLGYTTDTQY
>.|TRBV20-1
SPHHQAF
>.|TRBV9
ASSVGQTPNYGYT
>.|TRBV18
ASSPQNTGELF
>TRBD1|TRBV5-4
ASSLPTGAYQETQY
>.|TRBV6-1
ASSEDSRRLH
>.|TRBV7-9
ASSLAFGNTIY
>TRBD2|TRBV6-5
ASSYLTSGNNEQF
>TRBD1|TRBV5-8
ASSFAQGSYNSPLH
>TRBD2|TRBV9
ASSAFGGAMGDTQY
>TRBD1|TRBV2
ASSKDRGRTDTQY
>TRBD1|TRBV30
AWNPGTAANQPQH
>.|TRBV25-1
ASSAAGRYEQY
>TRBD2|TRBV7-8
ASSLRTRFDTGELF
>.|TRBV6-6
ASSRPQQGKGTEAF
>.|TRBV18
ASSPVSYEQY
>.|TRBV5-6
ASSLEATGANVLT
>TRBD1|TRBV6-5
ASSYGRGQGRYEQY
>.|TRBV9
ASSVDLGRTDTQY
>TRBD1|TRBV28
ASLGQGGREQY
>.|TRBV7-6
ASSLRSDTQY
>TRBD2|TRBV28
ASREAGPSTDTQY
>.|TRBV28
ASGTTGANVLT
>.|TRBV29-1
SVAGQSNTGELF
>TRBD2|TRBV6-1
ASSYSRGETQY
>.|TRBV9
ASSALTDANTGELF
>.|TRBV7-2
ASSLAPQYEQY